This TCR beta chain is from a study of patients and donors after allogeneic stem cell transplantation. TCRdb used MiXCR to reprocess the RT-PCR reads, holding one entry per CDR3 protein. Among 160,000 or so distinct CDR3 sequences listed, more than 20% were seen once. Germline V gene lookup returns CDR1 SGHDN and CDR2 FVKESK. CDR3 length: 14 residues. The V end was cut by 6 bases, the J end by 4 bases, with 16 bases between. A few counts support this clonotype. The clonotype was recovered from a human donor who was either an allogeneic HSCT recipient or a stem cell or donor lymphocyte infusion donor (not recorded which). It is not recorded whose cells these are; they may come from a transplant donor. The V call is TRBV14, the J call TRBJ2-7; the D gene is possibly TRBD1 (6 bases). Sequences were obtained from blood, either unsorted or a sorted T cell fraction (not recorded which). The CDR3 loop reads CASSLPGQMYEQYF. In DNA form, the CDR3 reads TGTGCCAGCAGTCTTCCAGGACAGATGTACGAGCAGTACTTC.